The source of this TCR beta chain is a study of blood T cell repertoires in COVID-19 (dated by TCRdb to 2020 to 2021). Background for the entire study: Collaborator samples came from the United States, Italy and Spain and covered acute and convalescent phases of COVID-19. The prospective study material was composed of cDNA or gDNA derived from T cells, B-cell-depleted T cells, or PBMCs. The dataset comprised deeply sampled blood TCRbeta repertoires from subjects exposed to, actively infected with, or recovered from COVID-19. A freely available public database, intended as a resource for researchers studying the immune response to SARS-CoV-2, is where the repertoires were released. Samples came from the ongoing ImmuneRACE study (first 160 participants) plus 1,254 subjects from 6 global collaborators. The sample metadata nearly always contained a de-identified subject ID, COVID-19 status, age in years and sex. Where available, HLA class I and class II types were obtained from metadata supplied by the sample provider rather than from assay-based typing.

The CDR3 sequence holds 17 residues, the cysteine and phenylalanine included. Left in the record is the CDR3 DNA by itself, 51 bases read in frame from the first base. V lost 5 bases and J lost 0 bases; the stretch between them is 18 bases long. CDR1 and CDR2 are read off the germline V gene (reference sequence) as MNHNY and SVGAGI. Whole blood was collected in K2EDTA tubes by collaborating institutions according to the institutions' own protocols. For TCRbeta analysis, collaborators shipped samples in one of three forms: frozen whole blood, isolated PBMCs, or DNA extracted from either of those sample types. TCRbeta CDR3 regions were amplified from genomic DNA using the immunoSEQ Assay, a bias-controlled multiplex PCR. The study's processing was this. Within the assay, amplification of reference gene primers was used to estimate how many nucleated cells each sample contained. To quantify the absolute abundance of each unique TCRbeta CDR3 rearrangement, sequence reads were collapsed and filtered. For each sample, productive Simpson clonality was calculated as the square root of Simpson's diversity index over productive rearrangements. TCRdb's version of the immuneACCESS table is confined to in-frame rearrangements and falls short of the full clone set. An unresolved V gene accounts for under half of the shortfall where checked; the remainder is of unknown origin. From that table come the V and J calls and clone size; the DNA was used to work out D and trimming. Recorded for this sample are about 37,000 clones; about 87% of them occurred a single time. The ten largest clones add up to 35% to 55% of the sample.

Turning to this clone: No antigen is known for it. Qualities for individual bases were not recorded, and no much larger clone is one base off.

The full study reports these points: The quantity of clinical and demographic metadata differed by source and by participant and was supplied without curation.

Sequenced input: peripheral blood. The chain couples TRBV6-6 to TRBJ2-3; the D gene is possibly TRBD2, with 6 bases matching. The receptor was isolated from a human donor in a cohort sampled during active COVID-19. The DNA reads TGTGCCAGCAGTCAGATCTCGGGACTCCAGAGCACAGATACGCAGTATTTT. Translation gives CASSQISGLQSTDTQYF.